Each of the 19 T cell receptor beta chains below was sequenced from the same sample in a study of blood T cells in healthy people across ages. A J-beta primer mix and a sample-barcoded 5' primer were used in a second PCR of about 7 to 12 cycles. TCRdb processed the 5' RACE reads anew with MiXCR; each CDR3 protein has one entry. The table lists 2 million or so distinct CDR3 sequences, around half of them singletons. Sequenced sample: blood. Receptor source: a woman aged 40 to 50 in good health.

This clonotype was counted a few times. The rearrangement uses TRBV28 and TRBJ2-5, with a possible D match to TRBD1 (5 bases). The CDR3 totals 15 residues. Between the trimmed V and J ends, which lost 5 bases and 1 base, there was a span of 14 bases. Looked up from germline, CDR1 is MDHEN and CDR2 is SYDVKM. CDR3 DNA sequence: TGTGCCAGCAGTGATACCCGACAGTTCCAAGAGACCCAGTACTTC. This encodes CASSDTRQFQETQYF.

This clonotype was counted between two and nine times. The CDR3 here is CASSLDLNRVGETQYF. The CDR3 region has the DNA TGTGCCAGCAGCTTAGATCTGAACAGGGTCGGAGAGACCCAGTACTTC. The chain recombines TRBV11-2 with TRBJ2-5; tentative D call: TRBD1 (6 bases). Looked up from germline, CDR1 is SGHAT and CDR2 is FQNNGV. Deletions cut 0 bases from V and 4 bases from J, with 15 bases between. The CDR3 sequence is 16 residues long.

The chain has TRBV4-2 and TRBJ2-7, with a possible D match to TRBD1 (6 bases). This CDR3 is 14 amino acids long. Looked up from germline, CDR1 is LGHNA and CDR2 is YNFKEQ. Deletions cut 0 bases from V and 12 bases from J, with 18 bases between. In DNA form, the CDR3 reads TGTGCCAGCAGCCAAGACAGGGGTTGGGAGACCCGGTACTTC. Residues: CASSQDRGWETRYF.

The CDR3 DNA follows: TGTGCCAGCGGACCCTCCCCGGGGGAGGTCACCGGGGAGCTGTTTTTT. This codes for CASGPSPGEVTGELFF. V is TRBV11-2 and J is TRBJ2-2; the D gene is possibly TRBD2 (6 bases). The CDR3 runs to 16 residues. Germline loops: CDR1 SGHAT, CDR2 FQNNGV. Trimming stripped 8 bases from V and 4 bases from J, with 20 bases between.

V gene TRBV11-3 combines with J gene TRBJ1-1, with TRBD1 as a possible D gene (5 bases). CDR3 length equals 15 residues. Between the trimmed V and J ends, which lost 1 base and 3 bases, there was a span of 12 bases. Germline CDR1 SGHNT, CDR2 YENEEA. DNA for the CDR3: TGTGCCAGCAGCTTAGGCTCACCGGGGGACACTGAAGCTTTCTTT. Residues: CASSLGSPGDTEAFF.

This clonotype has only a few counts. The chain uses TRBV20-1 and TRBJ2-5; no clear D gene. The CDR3 totals 13 residues. V was clipped by 4 bases and J by 2 bases, with 11 bases between them. Germline V gives CDR1 DFQATT, CDR2 SNEGSKA (reference sequence). DNA of the CDR3: TGCAGTGCTACCGGTGCCGGACAAGAGACCCAGTACTTC. The encoded protein is CSATGAGQETQYF.

This clonotype was seen a handful of times. A read error may be the cause here, since a much bigger clone is one base away. The rearrangement uses TRBV4-1 and TRBJ2-4, with D hard to call. The J call may be wrong; the DNA end is better matched by TRBJ2-7. From germline, CDR1 is MGHRA and CDR2 YSYEKL. The CDR3 contains 16 residues. The CDR3 sequence is CASSQQDVFKTYEQYF. DNA for the CDR3: TGCGCCAGCAGCCAACAAGACGTATTCAAAACGTACGAGCAGTACTTC.

As regards this clonotype: At one boundary the junction diverges from the germline segment, which might be a read error. The chain uses TRBV6-5 and TRBJ1-1; possibly TRBD1 for D (5 bases). The germline V gene encodes CDR1 MNHEY and CDR2 SVGAGI. CDR3 length: 15 amino acids. The CDR3 protein is CANSYSRGISAEAFF. In DNA, the CDR3 is TGTGCCAACAGTTACTCTCGGGGGATCAGCGCTGAAGCTTTCTTT.

The CDR3 DNA sequence: TGTGCCAGCAGCCGGACAGAAATCAATCAGCCCCAGCATTTT. The encoded protein is CASSRTEINQPQHF. The V and J genes are TRBV7-9 and TRBJ1-5; D is perhaps TRBD1 (6 bases). The germline V gene encodes CDR1 SEHNR and CDR2 FQNEAQ (reference sequence). Deletions cut 5 bases from V and 3 bases from J, with 11 bases between. The CDR3 runs to 14 residues.

J is TRBJ2-7 and V is TRBV3-1; 7 nucleotides match TRBD1. J gave up 1 base and V 4 bases, and 7 bases lay outside the gene matches. Germline loops: CDR1 LGHDT, CDR2 YNNKEL (reference sequence). The CDR3 runs to 15 residues. The CDR3 region is CASSPGQPRSYEQYF. Written as DNA, the CDR3 is TGTGCCAGCAGCCCGGGACAGCCGCGATCCTACGAGCAGTACTTC.

This sequence joins TRBV19 and TRBJ2-7; D is tentatively TRBD1 or TRBD2 (5 bases each). This CDR3 is 15 amino acids long. The germline gives CDR1 LNHDA, CDR2 SQIVND (reference sequence). V shed 7 bases and J shed 7 bases, with 23 bases lying between them. The CDR3 coding sequence is TGTGCCAGTACCCGCTCGGGACGGCCTGTTACTGAGCAGTACTTC. Amino acid sequence: CASTRSGRPVTEQYF.

The chain carries TRBV10-3 and TRBJ2-3, with a weak D call TRBD1 (6 bases). V was shortened by 6 bases and J by 5 bases, with 21 bases between the two germline ends. Per germline, CDR1 ENHRY and CDR2 SYGVKD. This CDR3 contains 16 residues. The CDR3 is CAISDRRDTKGDTQYF. CDR3 DNA sequence: TGTGCCATCAGCGACCGCCGGGACACCAAAGGAGATACGCAGTATTTT.

Notes on this clonotype: An end of the junction does not agree with germline; a read error may underlie this. The chain has TRBV7-7 and TRBJ2-7; 11 bases line up with TRBD2. The CDR3 consists of 14 residues. CDR1 is SSHAT and CDR2 is FNYEAQ in the germline V gene (reference sequence). CDR3 DNA: TGTGCTAGCAGCTCGACTAGCGGGGACAATGAGCAGTACTTC. Its translation: CASSSTSGDNEQYF.

The chain combines TRBV6-2 or TRBV6-3 with TRBJ2-3; D may be TRBD1 or TRBD2 (5 bases each). Trimming pared 5 bases from V and 2 bases from J, leaving 26 bases between. CDR3 length equals 19 residues. Looked up from germline, CDR1 is MNHEY and CDR2 is SVGEGT. CDR3 loop: CASSLTRWGRTLNTDTQYF. In nucleotides, the CDR3 is TGTGCCAGCAGTCTCACTAGATGGGGACGGACCCTTAACACAGATACGCAGTATTTT.

With respect to this clonotype: Being one base from a much bigger clone, this may be a read error. The rearrangement uses TRBV7-8 and TRBJ2-1; D tentatively fits TRBD1 or TRBD2 (5 bases each). Trimming stripped 4 bases from V and 7 bases from J, with 14 bases between. This CDR3 comprises 14 residues. Per the germline V gene, CDR1 is SGHVS and CDR2 is FQNEAQ. The CDR3 spells CASSWTGGWNEQFF. The CDR3 nucleotides are TGTGCCAGCAGCTGGACTGGGGGTTGGAATGAGCAGTTCTTC. Full variable domain (remainder filled in from reference TRBV7-8 and TRBJ2-1): GAGVSQSPRYKVAKRGQDVALRCDPISGHVSLFWYQQALGQGPEFLTYFQNEAQLDKSGLPSDRFFAERPEGSVSTLKIQRTQQEDSAVYLCASSWTGGWNEQFFGPGTRLTVL.

The rearrangement joins TRBV11-1 to TRBJ1-2, with 7 positions matching TRBD1. The CDR3 consists of 13 residues. V lost 5 bases and J lost 6; bases outside the gene matches: 6. Germline V gives CDR1 SGHAT, CDR2 FQDESV (reference sequence). The CDR3 coding sequence is TGTGCCAGCAGCGCCAGGGGGTTGGATGGCTACACCTTC. This encodes CASSARGLDGYTF.

This clonotype came up once. This chain joins TRBV6-6 and TRBJ2-1; 9 positions match TRBD2. The CDR3 has 16 amino acids. In germline, CDR1 is MNHNY, CDR2 SVGAGI (reference sequence). V trimming: 0 bases; J trimming: 8 bases; junction bases outside the gene matches: 8. CDR3 DNA: TGTGCCAGCAGTTACTCCGCTGGCGGGGGGGCCTATGAGCAGTTCTTC. The encoded protein is CASSYSAGGGAYEQFF.

There are a few counts of this clonotype. The CDR3 nucleotides are TGTGCCAGCAGTTACGATTTCCGGGGGACTGAAGCTTTCTTT. Translated, it gives CASSYDFRGTEAFF. This chain joins TRBV6-5 and TRBJ1-1; D possibly corresponds to TRBD1 (5 bases). This CDR3 is built from 14 residues. Germline V gene data show CDR1 as MNHEY and CDR2 as SVGAGI. V gave up 2 bases and J gave up 5 bases, with 12 bases separating them.

This clonotype was seen a few times. The CDR3 loop is CASSRGLAGGPWYEQYF. The CDR3 nucleotides are TGTGCCAGCAGCCGGGGACTAGCGGGGGGGCCTTGGTACGAGCAGTACTTC. V and J are TRBV7-2 and TRBJ2-7, with 16 bases fitting TRBD2. Germline CDR1 and CDR2: SGHTA and FQGNSA. This CDR3 has 17 amino acids. V lost 5 bases, J lost 4 bases, and 8 bases stayed unmatched.